This T cell receptor (beta chain) was documented in a study of tumor and adjacent non-tumor tissue in lung cancer. Looking at the study overall: Aged about 31 to 76 years, patients included approximately 11 men and a few women with stage I to III disease. Samples averaged about 3.8 million productive TCRbeta reads each.

This sample's RNA came from whole unsorted tissue. Newly diagnosed lung cancer patients had thoracic surgery in China, August–November 2014, without prior chemotherapy. A modified ARM-PCR protocol with three rounds of nested PCR amplified TCRbeta. TCRdb redid the calling of the multiplex PCR reads with MiXCR, one entry per CDR3 protein. The sample yields 200,000 to 250,000 distinct CDR3 sequences, around 71% seen once. Study outcomes and limitations: Tumor repertoires had a smaller top 100 clone share than normal lung.

A word on this clonotype: Its antigen is not known.

The clonotype originates from a man in his 60s with non-small cell lung cancer. The specimen sequenced was lung tumor tissue.

CDR3 protein: CASSSLSTGGSDTQYF. The CDR3 region has the DNA TGCGCCAGCAGCTCCTTATCGACAGGGGGCTCAGATACGCAGTATTTT. The chain is built from TRBV5-1 and TRBJ2-3, with 10 bases identical to TRBD1. Trimming removed 3 bases from V and 4 bases from J; junction bases left unmatched: 8. The CDR3 is 16 residues long. The germline V gene encodes CDR1 SGHRS and CDR2 YFSETQ.